Following are 15 T cell receptor beta chains from one sample sequenced in a study of Ad26.COV2.S vaccination and SARS-CoV-2 variants. Treatment described: 15 to 20 received Ad26.COV2.S at low or high dose, single or two shots; 5 received placebo; per-sample allocation not given. Day 63 after the first vaccine or placebo injection was the time point for sampling. Data came from immunoSEQ multiplex PCR; TCRdb stores just in-frame clones and leaves some out. The repertoire holds about 350,000 clones, with around 88% as singletons. This specimen consisted of peripheral blood, obtained in a trial of Ad26.COV2.S vaccine versus placebo. The source of these receptors is a person between 18 and 65 years old who received the Ad26.COV2.S COVID-19 vaccine or a placebo.

The CDR3 spells CASSARSDSRGEQYF. The DNA of the CDR3 is TGTGCCAGCAGCGCCCGATCGGACAGTAGGGGCGAGCAGTACTTC. V and J are TRBV9 and TRBJ2-7; maybe TRBD1 (6 bases). The V gene's germline CDR1 is SGDLS and CDR2 YYNGEE. The CDR3 length is 15 residues. V dropped 3 bases and J dropped 6 bases, with 19 bases sitting between them.

The chain couples TRBV7-2 to TRBJ2-3; D is ambiguous. V dropped 1 base and J dropped 11 bases, with 16 bases sitting between them. Germline values: CDR1 SGHTA, CDR2 FQGNSA. CDR3 length: 14 amino acids. This chain's CDR3 is CASSLEDGPGLQYF. The CDR3 DNA reads as TGTGCCAGCAGCTTAGAGGACGGCCCCGGCCTGCAGTATTTT.

V and J are TRBV4-1 and TRBJ1-2; 9 positions match TRBD1. Losses at the gene ends were 1 base for V and 6 bases for J; bases not matched to a gene: 15. CDR3 length equals 18 residues. Per germline, CDR1 MGHRA and CDR2 YSYEKL. The DNA for the CDR3 is TGCGCCAGCAGCCAAGTACACAGGACGGGGGACAGGGAAGATGGCTACACCTTC. Translating gives CASSQVHRTGDREDGYTF.

V gene TRBV12-3 or TRBV12-4 combines with J gene TRBJ2-1; possibly TRBD1 for D (5 bases). With 6 bases removed from V and 7 bases from J, the gap between germline ends came to 10 bases. The CDR3 has 12 amino acids. For the CDR3, the DNA is TGTGCCAGCAGACCCCAGGGAAATGAGCAGTTCTTC. Encoded protein: CASRPQGNEQFF.

The CDR3 DNA sequence: TGTGCCAGTAGTAAGTCGGGACAGGGGGCTAGCGAGCAGTACTTC. This translates into CASSKSGQGASEQYF. The chain recombines TRBV19 with TRBJ2-7, with 12 nucleotides matching TRBD1. The CDR3 loop spans 15 amino acids. V trimming: 4 bases; J trimming: 6 bases; junction bases outside the gene matches: 7. Germline V gene sequence: CDR1 LNHDA, CDR2 SQIVND (reference sequence). The full variable domain, rest sourced from reference TRBV19 and TRBJ2-7, is DGGITQSPKYLFRKEGQNVTLSCEQNLNHDAMYWYRQDPGQGLRLIYYSQIVNDFQKGDIAEGYSVSREKKESFPLTVTSAQKNPTAFYLCASSKSGQGASEQYFGPGTRLTVT.

The chain is built from TRBV19 and TRBJ1-1; TRBD1 agrees at 8 bases. Germline CDR1 LNHDA, CDR2 SQIVND (reference sequence). J was trimmed by 4 bases and V by 3 bases; bases with no gene match: 4. The CDR3 has 14 amino acids. As DNA, the CDR3 is TGTGCCAGTAGTATTACAGGGGGGGCCACTGAAGCTTTCTTT. It translates to CASSITGGATEAFF.

The genes are TRBV7-3 and TRBJ2-3; D may be TRBD1 (6 bases). CDR1 is SGHTA and CDR2 is FQGTGA in the germline V gene. The CDR3 has 16 residues. Trimming stripped 5 bases from V and 1 base from J, with 16 bases between. CDR3 loop: CASSARQDGGTDTQYF. The DNA of the CDR3 is TGTGCCAGCAGCGCCCGACAGGATGGTGGCACAGATACGCAGTATTTT.

The CDR3 here is CASSPRDRVFEQYF. The CDR3 DNA reads as TGTGCCAGCAGCCCCCGGGACAGGGTATTCGAGCAGTACTTC. The chain couples TRBV7-9 to TRBJ2-7, with TRBD1 matching over 9 bases. CDR3 length: 14 residues. In germline, CDR1 is SEHNR, CDR2 FQNEAQ (reference sequence). Losses at the gene ends were 5 bases for V and 6 bases for J; bases not matched to a gene: 8.

The chain has TRBV12-3 or TRBV12-4 and TRBJ1-3; no firm D call. Deletions cut 4 bases from V and 3 bases from J, with 7 bases between. CDR3 length: 13 amino acids. The CDR3 DNA sequence: TGTGCCAGCAGTTGGGGTAGTGGAAACACCATATATTTT. Protein product: CASSWGSGNTIYF.

The chain combines TRBV4-3 with TRBJ2-7; no definite D call. Trimming stripped 0 bases from V and 6 bases from J, with 15 bases between. The germline gives CDR1 LGHNA, CDR2 YSLEER. CDR3 length: 15 residues. DNA of the CDR3: TGCGCCAGCAGCCAAGACCCGAGTTCTAGTTTCGAGCAGTACTTC. Its translation: CASSQDPSSSFEQYF.

The chain combines TRBV4-3 with TRBJ2-5; TRBD2 aligns across 10 bases. The germline V gene encodes CDR1 LGHNA and CDR2 YSLEER. The CDR3 consists of 14 residues. V gave up 5 bases and J gave up 7 bases; unmatched junction bases: 7. The CDR3 reads CASSSGTSVGTQYF. DNA of the CDR3: TGCGCCAGCAGCTCCGGGACTAGCGTCGGGACCCAGTACTTC.

This rearrangement joins TRBV18 to TRBJ2-1; D gene uncertain. The CDR3 has 16 amino acids. Trimming left V 1 base short and J 6 bases short, with 16 bases between. Germline loops: CDR1 KGHSH, CDR2 LQKENI. CDR3 sequence reads: CASSPQSVASGNEQFF. For the CDR3, the DNA is TGTGCCAGCTCACCACAGAGCGTAGCATCTGGCAATGAGCAGTTCTTC. Together with reference TRBV18 and TRBJ2-1, the CDR3 gives the full variable domain: NAGVMQNPRHLVRRRGQEARLRCSPMKGHSHVYWYRQLPEEGLKFMVYLQKENIIDESGMPKERFSAEFPKEGPSILRIQQVVRGDSAAYFCASSPQSVASGNEQFFGPGTRLTVL.

The chain links TRBV27 to TRBJ2-2; D gene ambiguous. The germline V gene encodes CDR1 MNHEY and CDR2 SMNVEV (reference sequence). V lost 4 bases and J lost 3, with 6 bases in between. This CDR3 has 13 residues. The CDR3 DNA reads as TGTGCCAGCAGTTACTGGGACACCGGGGAGCTGTTTTTT. This encodes CASSYWDTGELFF.

This sequence joins TRBV28 and TRBJ1-1, with 8 nucleotides matching TRBD1. The CDR3 sequence is 16 residues long. J gave up 4 bases and V 3 bases, and 10 bases lay outside the gene matches. Looked up from germline, CDR1 is MDHEN and CDR2 is SYDVKM. As DNA, the CDR3 is TGTGCCAGCAGTTTGATCGACGGACAGGGAGGCACTGAAGCTTTCTTT. It encodes CASSLIDGQGGTEAFF.

This chain uses TRBV28 with TRBJ2-2; D may be TRBD2 (5 bases). Germline V gene sequence: CDR1 MDHEN, CDR2 SYDVKM. This CDR3 comprises 15 residues. V lost 2 bases, J lost 0 bases, and 7 bases lay in between. CDR3 region: CASSLIGANTGELFF. The DNA of the CDR3 is TGTGCCAGCAGTTTAATCGGGGCGAACACCGGGGAGCTGTTTTTT.